Listed here are 11 T cell receptor beta chains from one sample, sequenced in a study of blood T cell repertoires in COVID-19. Libraries were prepared by immunoSEQ multiplex PCR; TCRdb keeps only in-frame clonotypes and omits some of them. The sample includes a few hundred thousand clones, roughly 90% seen only once; the top ten take under 3%. Material for sequencing was peripheral blood. These receptors originate from a woman younger than 45 with COVID-19, enrolled during active disease.

The V gene is TRBV5-4, the J gene TRBJ1-6, with a tentative D call TRBD1 (5 bases). Per germline, CDR1 SGHNT and CDR2 YYREEE (reference sequence). Trimming took 4 bases from V and 2 from J, leaving 16 bases between them. This CDR3 spans 17 amino acids. As DNA, the CDR3 is TGTGCCAGCAGCGTCGCAGGGATTGGGACCTATAATTCACCCCTCCACTTT. Its translation: CASSVAGIGTYNSPLHF.

The rearrangement links TRBV6-5 to TRBJ2-7, with D perhaps TRBD1 (7 bases). Per the germline V gene, CDR1 is MNHEY and CDR2 is SVGAGI. Between the trimmed V and J ends, which lost 4 bases and 2 bases, there was a span of 12 bases. The CDR3 runs 14 residues. CDR3: CASSSQGGPYEQYF. The CDR3 DNA follows: TGTGCCAGCAGTTCCCAGGGGGGTCCCTACGAGCAGTACTTC.

This clone was observed once. The chain has TRBV5-1 and TRBJ2-1; TRBD2 aligns across 12 bases. The junction had 4 bases not matched to a gene; V was cut back by 3 bases and J by 3 bases. CDR1 is SGHRS, CDR2 YFSETQ, per germline. The CDR3 covers 16 residues. The CDR3 here is CASSSQTSGSYNEQFF. CDR3 coding DNA: TGCGCCAGCAGCTCTCAGACTAGCGGGAGCTACAATGAGCAGTTCTTC.

The chain combines TRBV6-2 or TRBV6-3 with TRBJ2-7; the match to TRBD1 covers 7 bases. The junction had 3 bases not matched to a gene; V was cut back by 2 bases and J by 2 bases. The germline V gene encodes CDR1 MNHEY and CDR2 SVGEGT. The CDR3 loop spans 14 amino acids. This chain's CDR3 is CASSYPTGTYEQYF. CDR3 bases: TGTGCCAGCAGTTACCCGACAGGGACCTACGAGCAGTACTTC.

The chain employs TRBV19 and TRBJ1-3, with D uncertain. The length of the CDR3 is 14 residues. Germline-derived CDR1 and CDR2 are LNHDA and SQIVND (reference sequence). V lost 0 bases and J 3 bases, leaving 6 bases between the germline ends. Here the CDR3 reads CASSIERNGNTIYF. The CDR3 DNA is TGTGCCAGTAGTATAGAGCGAAATGGAAACACCATATATTTT.

This chain joins TRBV5-5 and TRBJ2-4; no firm D call. Trimming took 3 bases from V and 6 from J, leaving 10 bases between them. This CDR3 has 13 amino acids. CDR1 is SGHKS and CDR2 is YYEKEE in the germline V gene (reference sequence). This chain's CDR3 is CASSSSGINIQYF. The CDR3 DNA follows: TGTGCCAGCAGCTCGTCAGGAATAAACATTCAGTACTTC.

The rearrangement uses TRBV28 and TRBJ2-7; 8 bases align to TRBD2. V lost 2 bases to trimming and J lost 2 bases; unmatched junction nucleotides: 2. Germline V CDR1 and CDR2: MDHEN, SYDVKM. This CDR3 has 14 residues. This CDR3 reads CASSLTSGTYEQYF. CDR3 in DNA: TGTGCCAGCAGTTTAACTAGCGGTACCTACGAGCAGTACTTC.

V gene TRBV3-1 (or the pseudogene TRBV3-2) combines with J gene TRBJ2-7, with 8 bases aligning to TRBD2. V gave up 4 bases and J gave up 5 bases; unmatched junction bases: 13. The CDR3 has 16 amino acids. The V gene's germline CDR1 is LGHDT and CDR2 YNNKEL (reference sequence). CDR3 loop: CASSPPRRAGVDEQYF. The CDR3 coding sequence is TGTGCCAGCAGCCCCCCCCGGCGAGCGGGAGTTGACGAGCAGTACTTC.

This rearrangement joins TRBV27 to TRBJ1-1; D gene unclear. The CDR3 is 11 residues long. CDR1 and CDR2 (germline): MNHEY, SMNVEV (reference sequence). Trimming stripped 6 bases from V and 5 bases from J, with 7 bases between. For the CDR3, the DNA is TGTGCCAGCAGGGGAGGGACTGAAGCTTTCTTT. Its protein product is CASRGGTEAFF.

The chain combines TRBV4-1 with TRBJ2-7; 12 bases are a match to TRBD2. Germline V gene data show CDR1 as MGHRA and CDR2 as YSYEKL. CDR3 length: 15 residues. Trimming removed 4 bases from V and 6 bases from J; junction bases left unmatched: 7. The CDR3 bases are TGCGCCAGCAGCCGCAGCAGGACTAGCGGGATCGAGCAGTACTTC. This sequence encodes CASSRSRTSGIEQYF.

This sequence joins TRBV28 and TRBJ2-6; D perhaps matches TRBD2 (6 bases). This CDR3 spans 16 amino acids. Trimming removed 4 bases from V and 4 bases from J, with 14 bases in between. Germline V gives CDR1 MDHEN, CDR2 SYDVKM. Written as DNA, the CDR3 is TGTGCCAGCAGTTCAGGGACTCCCACCGGGGCCAACGTCCTGACTTTC. Encoded protein: CASSSGTPTGANVLTF.